Presented here are 10 T cell receptor beta chains from one specimen sequenced in a study of human T cells and chemical hapten exposure. Time point: pre-sensitization, week 0. Treatment in this sample: therapeutic diphenylcyclopropenone sensitization with weekly scalp DPC. TCRdb itself ran the RACE reads through MiXCR, one entry per CDR3 protein. The sample has about 260,000 distinct CDR3 sequences, around 9.3% seen once. Sequenced material: whole blood, taken in connection with sensitization to the hapten diphenylcyclopropenone (DPC). All receptors derive from a woman aged 40 to 50 with alopecia areata. Some clones in this sample may be carry-over from other donors' samples.

Turning to this clonotype: This may arise from a read error, as a much more abundant clone is one base away. This rearrangement joins TRBV28 to TRBJ1-4, with no clear D. Germline V CDR1 and CDR2: MDHEN, SYDVKM. This CDR3 comprises 15 residues. The germline V and J ends were trimmed by 5 bases and 2 bases, with 12 bases remaining between them. The CDR3 DNA reads TGTGCCAGCAGTAAAGGGCGGCCGACTAATGAAAAACTGTTTTTT. Its protein is CASSKGRPTNEKLFF.

The table lists this clonotype with many counts. V and J are TRBV20-1 and TRBJ1-1; possibly TRBD1 for D (5 bases). V lost 3 bases, J lost 2 bases, and 19 bases lay in between. Per the germline V gene, CDR1 is DFQATT and CDR2 is SNEGSKA (reference sequence). The CDR3 contains 16 residues. CDR3 residues: CSARRRVWTRNTEAFF. In DNA form, the CDR3 reads TGCAGTGCTAGGCGACGTGTATGGACACGAAACACTGAAGCTTTCTTT.

The chain uses TRBV5-1 and TRBJ2-5; 10 nucleotides agree with TRBD1. The CDR3 loop spans 14 amino acids. Germline assignment: CDR1 SGHRS and CDR2 YFSETQ. The trim removed 7 bases at V and 6 bases at J, leaving 9 bases unmatched. CDR3 sequence: CASRETGGEKTQYF. CDR3 DNA sequence: TGCGCCAGCCGGGAGACAGGGGGCGAGAAGACCCAGTACTTC.

The V and J genes are TRBV20-1 and TRBJ2-7; no clear D gene. Trimming took 1 base from V and 2 from J, leaving 15 bases between them. This CDR3 has 15 amino acids. In germline, CDR1 is DFQATT, CDR2 SNEGSKA (reference sequence). The CDR3 reads CSARGSGRLPYEQYF. In DNA form, the CDR3 reads TGCAGTGCTAGAGGTTCAGGACGTTTGCCCTACGAGCAGTACTTC.

This clonotype was picked up a small number of times. This chain's CDR3 is CASFGGATTQETQYF. The DNA of the CDR3 is TGCGCCAGCTTCGGGGGGGCCACAACCCAAGAGACCCAGTACTTC. The chain recombines TRBV5-1 with TRBJ2-5, with TRBD2 matching 8 bases. The V gene end was trimmed by 7 bases and the J gene end by 1 base; junction bases not matched to a gene: 9. The germline V gene has CDR1 SGHRS and CDR2 YFSETQ. The CDR3 sequence is 15 residues long.

The gene calls are TRBV11-3 and TRBJ2-5, with 7 nucleotides matching TRBD1. The length of the CDR3 is 13 residues. With V trimmed by 4 bases and J by 6 bases, 5 bases remained unmatched. In germline, CDR1 is SGHNT, CDR2 YENEEA. The CDR3 here is CASSSRQGKTQYF. As DNA, the CDR3 is TGTGCCAGCAGCTCACGACAGGGAAAGACCCAGTACTTC.

The CDR3 DNA sequence: TGTGCCAGCAATGCCGGACAGGGCGATGGCTACACCTTC. Translation gives CASNAGQGDGYTF. The chain carries TRBV6-5 and TRBJ1-2, with 8 positions matching TRBD1. Germline-derived CDR1 and CDR2 are MNHEY and SVGAGI. This CDR3 region has 13 residues. After removal of 7 bases from V and 6 bases from J, the junction contained 7 bases not matched to a gene.

This chain links TRBV3-1 with TRBJ2-1, with unresolved D. CDR3 size: 13 residues. The germline V gene has CDR1 LGHDT and CDR2 YNNKEL (reference sequence). Trimming took off 0 bases at V and 6 bases at J, with 6 bases between the two ends. The CDR3 DNA reads TGTGCCAGCAGCCAAGATAGTGGCAATGAGCAGTTCTTC. This codes for CASSQDSGNEQFF.

This clonotype appeared a few times. The rearrangement links TRBV6-6 to TRBJ2-6; possibly TRBD1 or TRBD2 for D (5 bases each). V lost 2 bases and J lost 4, with 9 bases in between. This CDR3 is built from 15 residues. CDR1 is MNHNY, CDR2 SVGAGI, per germline (reference sequence). The CDR3 region is CASSYVGAGANVLTF. CDR3 DNA sequence: TGTGCCAGCAGTTACGTCGGGGCGGGGGCCAACGTCCTGACTTTC.

At least ten counts were recorded for this clonotype. This sequence joins TRBV28 and TRBJ2-3, with 11 positions matching TRBD2. The CDR3 sequence is 12 residues long. In germline, CDR1 is MDHEN, CDR2 SYDVKM. Here the CDR3 DNA reads TGTGTAATTAGCGGGAGGGGAGATACGCAGTATTTT. Translated, it gives CVISGRGDTQYF.